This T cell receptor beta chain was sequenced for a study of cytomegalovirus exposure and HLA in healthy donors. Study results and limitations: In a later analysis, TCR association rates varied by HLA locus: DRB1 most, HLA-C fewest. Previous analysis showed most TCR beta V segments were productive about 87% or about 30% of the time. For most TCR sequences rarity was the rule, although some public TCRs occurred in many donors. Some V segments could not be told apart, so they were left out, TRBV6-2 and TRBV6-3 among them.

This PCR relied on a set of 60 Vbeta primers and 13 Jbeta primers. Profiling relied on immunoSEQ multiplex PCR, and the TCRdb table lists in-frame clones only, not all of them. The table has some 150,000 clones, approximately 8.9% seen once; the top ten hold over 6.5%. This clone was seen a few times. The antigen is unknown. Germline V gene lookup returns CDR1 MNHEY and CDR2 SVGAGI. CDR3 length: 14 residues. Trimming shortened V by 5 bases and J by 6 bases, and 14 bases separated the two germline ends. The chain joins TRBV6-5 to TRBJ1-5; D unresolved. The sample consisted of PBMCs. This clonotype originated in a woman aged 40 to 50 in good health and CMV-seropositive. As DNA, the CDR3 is TGTGCCAGCAGTCCCTACGGGTTGTCTCAGCCCCAGCATTTT. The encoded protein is CASSPYGLSQPQHF.